The 11 T cell receptor beta chains listed next were all sequenced from one sample in a study of T cell responses to AZD1222 COVID-19 vaccine. Data came from immunoSEQ multiplex PCR; TCRdb stores just in-frame clones and leaves some out. The sample contains about 77,000 clones, more than 85% of which appear only once. The input for sequencing was peripheral blood, taken 28 days after the second AZD1222 dose. These receptors originate from an adult who received the AZD1222 COVID-19 vaccine.

The gene calls are TRBV7-9 and TRBJ2-1, with TRBD2 matching 7 bases. The CDR3 runs to 14 residues. With 1 base clipped from V and 6 bases from J, the junction kept 3 bases outside the gene matches. The germline gives CDR1 SEHNR, CDR2 FQNEAQ (reference sequence). The CDR3 sequence: CASSLGGRGNEQFF. CDR3 DNA sequence: TGTGCCAGCAGCTTAGGCGGGAGAGGCAATGAGCAGTTCTTC.

This chain connects TRBV6-2 or TRBV6-3 to TRBJ2-5, with TRBD2 identical over 9 bases. Germline CDR1 reads MNHEY; CDR2 reads SVGEGT. CDR3 length: 15 residues. After removal of 2 bases from V and 4 bases from J, the junction contained 5 bases not matched to a gene. The CDR3 region has the DNA TGTGCCAGCAGTTACGCAGCGGGGGGAGGAGAGACCCAGTACTTC. This translates into CASSYAAGGGETQYF.

CDR3 residues: CAWSEDPGNEKLFF. The CDR3, as DNA: TGTGCCTGGAGTGAGGACCCGGGGAATGAAAAACTGTTTTTT. V usage is TRBV30 and J usage is TRBJ1-4; D remains ambiguous. This CDR3 comprises 14 residues. V lost 1 base to trimming and J lost 5 bases, with 11 bases between them. Germline V gene lookup returns CDR1 GTSNPN and CDR2 SVGIG (reference sequence).

V usage is TRBV4-1 and J usage is TRBJ2-5, with D uncertain. The germline V gene encodes CDR1 MGHRA and CDR2 YSYEKL. V lost 6 bases, J lost 1 base, and 12 bases lay in between. This CDR3 is 14 amino acids long. The CDR3 is CASSPYMAQETQYF. The CDR3 DNA reads TGCGCCAGCAGTCCCTATATGGCCCAAGAGACCCAGTACTTC.

As DNA, the CDR3 is TGTGCCAGCTCCCCGGGACGGAAGACAGGGGAGGCTTTCTTT. It encodes CASSPGRKTGEAFF. The chain has TRBV18 and TRBJ1-1; 8 bases fit TRBD1. Germline lookup yields CDR1 KGHSH and CDR2 LQKENI. CDR3 length: 14 residues. V lost 6 bases, J lost 11 bases, and 14 bases stayed unmatched.

The chain uses TRBV3-1 (or the pseudogene TRBV3-2) and TRBJ1-4; the D gene is possibly TRBD1 (5 bases). The CDR3 totals 16 residues. Trimming took off 4 bases at V and 8 bases at J, with 20 bases between the two ends. The V gene's germline CDR1 is LGHDT and CDR2 YNNKEL (reference sequence). The CDR3 DNA reads as TGTGCCAGCAGCCGCGGGGACGGACCTGTTGGCGAAAAACTGTTTTTT. It translates to CASSRGDGPVGEKLFF.

This clone came up once. The chain uses TRBV30 and TRBJ1-5, with D tentatively TRBD1 (5 bases). V gave up 4 bases and J gave up 3 bases, with 16 bases separating them. This CDR3 is 15 amino acids long. The V gene's germline CDR1 is GTSNPN and CDR2 SVGIG (reference sequence). Written as DNA, the CDR3 is TGTGCCTGGACTCGGGACGCGAGGGCCAATCAGCCCCAGCATTTT. It encodes CAWTRDARANQPQHF.

This chain links TRBV4-3 with TRBJ2-5, with 7 bases that match TRBD2. From germline, CDR1 is LGHNA and CDR2 YSLEER. Trimming at V came to 2 bases and at J to 5 bases, leaving 5 bases not matched to a gene. This CDR3 comprises 14 residues. The CDR3 loop reads CASSQTREWETQYF. In DNA, the CDR3 is TGCGCCAGCAGCCAAACGCGGGAGTGGGAGACCCAGTACTTC.

This chain connects TRBV7-9 to TRBJ1-1, with unresolved D. Germline V CDR1 and CDR2: SEHNR, FQNEAQ (reference sequence). The CDR3 spans 13 residues. V lost 4 bases and J lost 4, with 10 bases in between. Here the CDR3 DNA reads TGTGCCAGCAGCTCGCCCCCGGGCACTGAAGCTTTCTTT. It yields the protein CASSSPPGTEAFF.

In this sample, this clone turned up a few times. This chain joins TRBV2 and TRBJ2-5, with D possibly being TRBD2 (6 bases). V was clipped by 4 bases and J by 5 bases, with 11 bases between them. Germline-derived CDR1 and CDR2 are SNHLY and FYNNEI. The CDR3 is 13 residues long. In nucleotides, the CDR3 is TGTGCCAGCAGTGTCCGGGAGAGGGAGACCCAGTACTTC. It is translated as CASSVRERETQYF.

The chain joins TRBV6-5 to TRBJ2-2; 10 nucleotides agree with TRBD2. CDR3 length: 15 residues. The germline V gene encodes CDR1 MNHEY and CDR2 SVGAGI. J gave up 6 bases and V 6 bases, and 7 bases lay outside the gene matches. The CDR3 sequence: CASSRSGRLAGELFF. The CDR3 coding sequence is TGTGCCAGCAGCCGTAGCGGGAGGCTGGCCGGGGAGCTGTTTTTT.